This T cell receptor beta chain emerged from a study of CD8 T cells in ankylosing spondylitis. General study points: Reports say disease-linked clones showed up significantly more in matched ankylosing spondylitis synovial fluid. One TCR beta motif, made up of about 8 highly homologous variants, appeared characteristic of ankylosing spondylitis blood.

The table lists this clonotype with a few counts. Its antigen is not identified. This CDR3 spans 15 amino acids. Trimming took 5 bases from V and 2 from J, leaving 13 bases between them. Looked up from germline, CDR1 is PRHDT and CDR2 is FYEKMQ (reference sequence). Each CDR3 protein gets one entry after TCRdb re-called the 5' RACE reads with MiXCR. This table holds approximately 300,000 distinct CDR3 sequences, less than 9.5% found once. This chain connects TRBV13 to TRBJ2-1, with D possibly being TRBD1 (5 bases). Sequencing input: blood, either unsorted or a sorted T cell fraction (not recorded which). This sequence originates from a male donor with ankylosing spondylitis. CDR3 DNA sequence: TGTGCCAGCAGCGTACGTACAGGTACCTACAATGAGCAGTTCTTC. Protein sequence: CASSVRTGTYNEQFF.